This T cell receptor beta chain was captured by sequencing in a study of naive and memory T cell subsets. Study observations and caveats: Diversity fell and Gini index rose from naive through CM, EM, EMRA.

Remarks on this clonotype: Its matching antigen is unknown.

An equimolar mix of two oligonucleotides served as the beta constant-region primer for TRBC1 and TRBC2. Ligated cDNA was amplified by four rounds of PCR with nested alpha and beta constant-region primers and SP2. Ligation attached a single-stranded oligonucleotide with a 12-nucleotide UMI and the SP2 primer to the cDNA 3' end. One entry per CDR3 protein results from TCRdb running MiXCR on the UMI-ligation and nested PCR reads. The profile shows 95,000 to 150,000 distinct CDR3 sequences, about 36% of them singletons. The receptor was derived from a human donor in good health. Sequencing input: central memory CD4+ T cells from blood.

For the CDR3, the DNA is TGTGCCAGCAGGTCCCCGGGACTAGCGGGAGGTGGCTATGAGCAGTTCTTC. Amino acid sequence: CASRSPGLAGGGYEQFF. The genes are TRBV5-5 and TRBJ2-1, with 15 bases lining up with TRBD2. V dropped 5 bases and J dropped 8; count of bases not matched to a gene: 11. There are 17 residues in the CDR3. Germline loops: CDR1 SGHKS, CDR2 YYEKEE (reference sequence).